This is a list of T cell receptor beta chains from one sample in a study of blood T cell repertoires in COVID-19. The table came from immunoSEQ multiplex PCR; TCRdb's copy has only in-frame clones and leaves some out. The sample carries fewer than 90,000 clones, around 90% recorded once. The sequenced sample consisted of peripheral blood. These receptors were collected from a woman older than 75 with active or convalescent COVID-19. CDR3s include the opening cysteine and the closing phenylalanine or tryptophan. Each record gives: J gene, V gene, CDR3 protein.

>TRBJ2-7|TRBV20-1
CSAGQADEQYF
>TRBJ2-7|TRBV2
CASRDPRAEMSYEQYF
>TRBJ1-1|TRBV5-1
CASSSQGGEAFF
>TRBJ2-1|TRBV7-2
CASSLRPAGEQFF
>TRBJ2-5|TRBV27
CASSSWGRDYFVVETQYF
>TRBJ1-5|TRBV9
CASSVTGEGQPQHF
>TRBJ2-7|TRBV6-1
CASSGSLYEQYF
>TRBJ1-2|TRBV5-5
CASSFGTF
>TRBJ2-1|TRBV7-2
CASRITSTSYNEQFF
>TRBJ1-5|TRBV5-7
CASSLDRDWNQPQHF
>TRBJ2-1|TRBV7-3
CASSPGTTLYNEQFF
>TRBJ2-1|TRBV20-1
CSASIAGVSYNEQFF
>TRBJ2-1|TRBV7-8
CASSLVAVSDEQFF
>TRBJ1-1|TRBV6-6
CASSSQGSTEAFF
>TRBJ2-7|TRBV2
CASSKLRAGWYF
>TRBJ1-5|TRBV4-2
CASSKMDRDGNQPQHF
>TRBJ1-6|TRBV2
CAKGGLSGNSPLHF
>TRBJ1-2|TRBV7-2
CASSSGIYGYTF
>TRBJ2-2|TRBV27
CASSFRVLAGGFGELFF
>TRBJ1-3|TRBV5-1
CASSLSRGQANTIYF
>TRBJ1-6|TRBV5-1
CASSSANSPLHF
>TRBJ2-3|TRBV5-5
CASSSGQGGSTDTQYF
>TRBJ1-1|TRBV7-2
CASSLGGGGTEAFF
>TRBJ2-7|TRBV27
CASSVLVGQATYEQYF
>TRBJ1-3|TRBV27
CASSLVGHDRRRNTIYF
>TRBJ2-1|TRBV7-9
CASSADIYNEQFF
>TRBJ2-7|TRBV19
CASSIDVRAGEQYF
>TRBJ2-2|TRBV12-3/TRBV12-4
CASSPSPGELFF
>TRBJ2-1|TRBV19
CASSSTGYSYNEQFF
>TRBJ1-3|TRBV4-2
CASSQDPAGSGNTIYF
>TRBJ1-1|TRBV5-1
CASSLEGLNTEAFF
>TRBJ1-2|TRBV7-6
CAVGKGVDYGYTF
>TRBJ1-4|TRBV21-1
CASSGGVGEKLFF
>TRBJ2-1|TRBV12-3/TRBV12-4
CASGRGYDCFF
>TRBJ2-1|TRBV30
CAWGPAGGLQFF
>TRBJ2-7|TRBV20-1
CSASSGSYEQYF
>TRBJ2-7|TRBV27
CASSLRDRGQYEQYF
>TRBJ1-5|TRBV2
CASSGTDAEDQPQHF
>TRBJ2-2|TRBV11-2
CASSHRGRVGGTGELFF
>TRBJ2-1|TRBV2
CASSKTSGGVEEQFF
>TRBJ1-4|TRBV24-1
CATSAPGREKLFF
>TRBJ1-3|TRBV5-1
CASSLTGLSGNTIYF
>TRBJ1-5|TRBV12-5
CASGLQGGNQPQHF
>TRBJ1-2|TRBV11-2
CASSLGQGYGYTF
>TRBJ1-2|TRBV9
CASSPEANYGYTF
>TRBJ2-6|TRBV11-1
CASSPAGANVLTF
>TRBJ1-6|TRBV2
CASRSTGSYNSPLHF
>TRBJ2-3|TRBV13
CASSLGGHRGTGYTDTQYF
>TRBJ1-5|TRBV7-9
CASSSDRGPQGNQPQHF
>TRBJ1-3|TRBV9
CASSVGRHSGNTIYF
>TRBJ1-6|TRBV14
CASSKRTGGYNSPLHF
>TRBJ2-2|TRBV2
CASSGTRNTGELFF
>TRBJ2-7|TRBV5-4
CASSDPGLAGVGEQYF
>TRBJ2-5|TRBV4-3
CASSQGVMGWREQEETQYF
>TRBJ2-7|TRBV9
CASSVGVLSYEQYF
>TRBJ2-5|TRBV19
CASSIGQGAGETQYF
>TRBJ2-2|TRBV27
CASSLGGPGELFF
>TRBJ2-7|TRBV5-6
CASSRGQGIYEQYF
>TRBJ1-1|TRBV4-3
CASSLNRFRDRVATEAFF
>TRBJ2-7|TRBV2
CASSEYQGAYEQYF